The source of this T cell receptor (beta chain) is a study of CD4 and CD8 cells across lung adenocarcinoma regions listed by TCRdb under 2018. In terms of the full investigation: To look at intratumor heterogeneity in the T cell receptor repertoire, the study compared tumor centers against tumor margins.

This clonotype was recorded at least ten times. The target of this receptor is not known. No clone much larger than this one lies a single base away; base qualities are absent. Spanning cysteine to phenylalanine, the CDR3 consists of 14 amino acids. The read is trimmed to its CDR3 DNA, 42 bases read in frame from base 1. The CDR1 and CDR2 encoded by the germline V gene are MNHNS and SASEGT. V and J are trimmed by 6 bases and 4 bases, and the gene matches miss 4 bases of the junction. Libraries came from PCR. Sequencing instrument: HiSeq X Ten. TCRdb trimmed the raw reads at Q25, called clones with MiXCR and kept productive beta chains. Rows merge per CDR3 protein into single entries with the most common DNA and genes. In this sample the table shows about 12,000 distinct CDR3 sequences, 45% to 50% of which occur a single time. Around 30% of the sample is taken by the ten largest. The donors were patients who had localized lung adenocarcinoma, which is a subtype of non-small cell lung cancer. The samples were taken from the margins of localized lung adenocarcinomas. CD8+ T cells from tumor tissue were profiled separately from CD4+ T cells for TCR repertoire analysis.

Recombination connected TRBV6-1 to TRBJ2-3; the central 10 bases match TRBD2. This receptor was identified in a male donor with lung adenocarcinoma. The CD4 and CD8 labels of this study may be unreliable. The sample comprised CD8+ T cells from the margin of a lung tumor. The intended sense of this specimen's cell subset or site label: tumor margin region. CDR3 protein: CASRAGGRADTQYF. The sequence in DNA is TGTGCCAGCAGAGCGGGGGGGCGGGCAGATACGCAGTATTTT.